The TCR beta chain described here comes from a study of blood T cells in healthy people across ages. For this clonotype: Its antigen is still unknown.

Trimming cost V 2 bases and J 5 bases, with 15 bases left between them. The CDR3 extends over 15 amino acids. Germline V lookup: CDR1 MNHEY, CDR2 SVGEGT. Findings and caveats of the study: Per million T cells, TCR beta diversity dropped roughly linearly as age increased.

Combining a sample-barcoded 5' primer with a J-beta primer mix, a second PCR ran for roughly 6 to 12 cycles. TCRdb reprocessed the 5' RACE reads with MiXCR, giving one entry per CDR3 protein. The table lists fewer than 2 million distinct CDR3 sequences, roughly two fifths of them singletons. The sequencing sample was made of blood. The rearrangement links TRBV6-2 or TRBV6-3 to TRBJ1-2; possibly TRBD1 for D (6 bases). The TCR sequence derives from a human donor in good health. The CDR3 DNA sequence: TGTGCCAGCAGTTACGTGCCCGGGACATCTTATGGCTACACCTTC. Translated, it gives CASSYVPGTSYGYTF.